The 11 T cell receptor beta chains below were found in one sample sequenced in a study of blood T cell repertoires in COVID-19. Repertoires were generated with immunoSEQ multiplex PCR, while TCRdb's copy carries only in-frame clones and drops some. The sample carries approximately 180,000 clones, around 83% recorded once. Sequencing was done on a sample of PBMCs or T cells enriched from blood (not recorded which). These receptors came from a man aged 40-55 years who had recovered from COVID-19.

The chain is built from TRBV7-8 and TRBJ1-5; 7 bases align to TRBD1. CDR3 length: 14 residues. The germline CDR1 and CDR2 sequences are SGHVS and FQNEAQ. Trimming at V came to 4 bases and at J to 4 bases, leaving 4 bases not matched to a gene. The CDR3 nucleotides are TGTGCCAGCAGCTCTACAGGGGTGAATCAGCCCCAGCATTTT. Translating it yields CASSSTGVNQPQHF.

The chain joins TRBV30 to TRBJ1-5; D is uncertain. With 4 bases removed from V and 5 bases from J, the gap between germline ends came to 21 bases. From germline, CDR1 is GTSNPN and CDR2 SVGIG (reference sequence). The CDR3 is made up of 16 amino acids. The CDR3 nucleotides are TGTGCCTGGACCGCTTCCCCCTCGTCGGGTGATCAGCCCCAGCATTTT. It encodes CAWTASPSSGDQPQHF.

The gene calls are TRBV7-9 and TRBJ2-3; 7 bases match TRBD2. The junction had 7 bases not matched to a gene; V was cut back by 6 bases and J by 4 bases. This CDR3 spans 14 amino acids. Germline V gene sequence: CDR1 SEHNR, CDR2 FQNEAQ (reference sequence). DNA of the CDR3: TGTGCCAGCAGTATTACTAGCGAGGCAGATACGCAGTATTTT. This translates into CASSITSEADTQYF.

The chain employs TRBV18 and TRBJ2-7, with 8 nucleotides matching TRBD1. V shed 3 bases, J shed 5 bases, and the junction held 6 bases outside the gene matches. The CDR3 extends over 14 amino acids. The germline V gene has CDR1 KGHSH and CDR2 LQKENI. The CDR3 here is CASSPRQGANEQYF. CDR3 DNA sequence: TGTGCCAGCTCACCGAGGCAGGGGGCCAACGAGCAGTACTTC.

V and J are TRBV6-1 and TRBJ2-2; 10 bases are shared with TRBD2. Per germline, CDR1 MNHNS and CDR2 SASEGT. The CDR3 contains 18 residues. V lost 1 base to trimming and J lost 0 bases; unmatched junction nucleotides: 5. The CDR3: CASSEVVAGGANTGELFF. Here the CDR3 DNA reads TGTGCCAGCAGTGAAGTAGTAGCGGGAGGTGCGAACACCGGGGAGCTGTTTTTT.

This chain joins TRBV2 and TRBJ2-7; tentative D call: TRBD1 (6 bases). Germline assignment: CDR1 SNHLY and CDR2 FYNNEI. The CDR3 has 13 residues. The ends were cut back, 7 bases at V and 7 bases at J, with 17 bases in the middle. The CDR3 reads CASIEGTGTEQYF. In DNA form, the CDR3 reads TGTGCCAGCATTGAGGGGACGGGGACAGAGCAGTACTTC.

This sequence joins TRBV27 and TRBJ2-5; D not resolved. The germline V gene encodes CDR1 MNHEY and CDR2 SMNVEV (reference sequence). V lost 7 bases to trimming and J lost 2 bases, with 11 bases between them. This CDR3 contains 13 residues. The CDR3 here is CASKPRSQETQYF. The DNA of the CDR3 is TGTGCCAGCAAACCAAGGAGTCAAGAGACCCAGTACTTC.

CDR3 in amino acids: CASTDRNYGYTF. The CDR3 DNA follows: TGCGCCAGCACGGACAGGAACTATGGCTACACCTTC. This chain links TRBV5-1 with TRBJ1-2, with 7 bases that match TRBD1. The CDR3 covers 12 residues. The trim removed 6 bases at V and 2 bases at J, leaving 1 base unmatched. Germline V gene lookup returns CDR1 SGHRS and CDR2 YFSETQ.

The chain couples TRBV5-1 to TRBJ2-7, with 8 positions matching TRBD2. The junction had 6 bases not matched to a gene; V was cut back by 1 base and J by 0 bases. The CDR3 length is 16 residues. Germline values: CDR1 SGHRS, CDR2 YFSETQ. CDR3: CASSLTAGGFSYEQYF. In DNA form, the CDR3 reads TGCGCCAGCAGCTTGACTGCGGGAGGCTTCTCCTACGAGCAGTACTTC. The full variable domain, rest sourced from reference TRBV5-1 and TRBJ2-7, is KAGVTQTPRYLIKTRGQQVTLSCSPISGHRSVSWYQQTPGQGLQFLFEYFSETQRNKGNFPGRFSGRQFSNSRSEMNVSTLELGDSALYLCASSLTAGGFSYEQYFGPGTRLTVT.

The chain links TRBV9 to TRBJ1-2; no firm D call. Germline V gene lookup returns CDR1 SGDLS and CDR2 YYNGEE. This CDR3 region has 14 residues. The V end was cut by 0 bases, the J end by 6 bases, with 12 bases between. The CDR3 DNA follows: TGTGCCAGCAGCGTAGCTCAAGGGAGGGATGGCTACACCTTC. Translated: CASSVAQGRDGYTF.

This sequence joins TRBV2 and TRBJ2-7, with D tentatively TRBD1 (5 bases). From germline, CDR1 is SNHLY and CDR2 FYNNEI. V lost 6 bases, J lost 5 bases, and 14 bases lay in between. The CDR3 contains 13 residues. The CDR3 DNA reads as TGTGCCAGCAGACCCAGACAGAGCGACGAGCAGTACTTC. This encodes CASRPRQSDEQYF.